This T cell receptor beta chain stems from a study of T cells in Graves' hyperthyroidism and ophthalmopathy. Regions amplified from RNA transcripts were the TCR beta CDR3 regions. First-round RT-PCR of the TCR CDR3 relied on the HTBI primer set. Each CDR3 protein is one row after TCRdb ran MiXCR on the multiplex PCR reads. This table holds hundreds of thousands of distinct CDR3 sequences, approximately 15% found once. The study's findings and limits: Prediction of ophthalmopathy progression came a median roughly 6.4 months pre-onset.

A few counts support this clonotype. Its antigen is undetermined. V was pared by 3 bases and J by 7 bases, with 11 bases of the junction left unmatched. The CDR3 totals 16 residues. CDR1 is MGHRA, CDR2 YSYEKL, per germline. Extraction of PBMCs used roughly 9.6 ml of fresh peripheral blood. The sample comprised blood. The sequence was collected from a woman in her 40s with Graves' ophthalmopathy. The chain has TRBV4-1 and TRBJ1-4; TRBD1 matches 7 bases. As DNA, the CDR3 is TGCGCCAGCAGCCATGTAATCGGGCAGGGGGTTGAAAAACTGTTTTTT. Amino acid sequence: CASSHVIGQGVEKLFF.